A selection of T cell receptor beta chains follows, all from one sample in a study of cytomegalovirus exposure and HLA in healthy donors. This table comes from immunoSEQ multiplex PCR, and its TCRdb copy is limited to in-frame clones, with some not included. This repertoire shows fewer than 85,000 clones, more than 75% found once; its top ten account for around 10%. Sequenced sample: PBMCs. These receptors were collected from a male donor in good health and CMV-seropositive. CDR3s include the opening cysteine and the closing phenylalanine or tryptophan. Each record gives: J gene, D gene, clone size, V gene, CDR3 DNA, CDR3 protein. D genes are given only for firm matches. Clone size is not always given. Where it is, it says once, few, many or a class for expanded clones.

>TRBJ2-7|.|.|TRBV10-3
TGTGCCATCAGCGACCCACAGGGAAGCTCCTACGAGCAGTACTTC
CAISDPQGSSYEQYF
>TRBJ2-7|.|.|TRBV30
TGTGCCTGGAGTGCCCCCCGCGGGCCCTACGAGCAGTACTTC
CAWSAPRGPYEQYF
>TRBJ2-7|.|.|TRBV6-6
TGTGCCACCACCGGGACACTGAAAGGCGAGCAGTACTTC
CATTGTLKGEQYF
>TRBJ2-1|TRBD2|.|TRBV5-1
TGCGCCAGCAGCTCTAGCGGGGAATCCTACAATGAGCAGTTCTTC
CASSSSGESYNEQFF
>TRBJ1-2|TRBD1|few|TRBV14
TGTGCCAGCAGCCAAGACCTGACAGGGCGCTATGGCTACACCTTC
CASSQDLTGRYGYTF
>TRBJ1-6|.|once|TRBV6-1
TGTGCCAGCAGTGAAGCGAGGGGGACCGCTTCGACACGCCTAATGAATTCACCCCTCCACTTT
CASSEARGTASTRLMNSPLHF
>TRBJ1-5|.|once|TRBV6-1
TGTGCCAGCAGTGAATTTTTCCCGGCGTACAGTCAGGGCAATCAGCCCCAGCATTTT
CASSEFFPAYSQGNQPQHF
>TRBJ2-1|.|once|TRBV4-1
TGCGCCAGCAGCCAAGATTGGGGGGTAGGGGAGCAGTTCTTC
CASSQDWGVGEQFF
>TRBJ2-1|.|.|TRBV6-5
TGTGCCAGCAGGCGGGACAGCCTGGTTCTGTTCTTC
CASRRDSLVLFF
>TRBJ2-3|TRBD2|.|TRBV6-4
TGTGCCAGCAGTGTCAGCGGGAGCGTGCCAGATACGCAGTATTTT
CASSVSGSVPDTQYF
>TRBJ2-7|.|.|TRBV7-2
TGTGCCAGCAGCTTAATGGAGGGAGCCTACGAGCAGTACTTC
CASSLMEGAYEQYF
>TRBJ2-2|TRBD2|.|TRBV19
TGTGCCAGTAATGGGGGGCACCTTTGGACTAGCGGGAGGGAAACCGGGGAGCTGTTTTTT
CASNGGHLWTSGRETGELFF
>TRBJ1-3|.|.|TRBV6-1
TGTGCCAGCAGTGTCACAGGGTCTGGAAACACCATATATTTT
CASSVTGSGNTIYF
>TRBJ2-7|TRBD1|.|TRBV4-2
TGTGCCAGCAGCCAAGACCCAGACAGGGGAATCTACGAGCAGTACTTC
CASSQDPDRGIYEQYF
>TRBJ2-3|TRBD1|.|TRBV7-2
TGTGCCAGCAGCATCGAAGGGGGCGGGAGCACAGATACGCAGTATTTT
CASSIEGGGSTDTQYF